These T cell receptor beta chains were read from a single sample in a study of blood T cell repertoires in COVID-19. Sequencing used immunoSEQ multiplex PCR; TCRdb keeps in-frame clones, though not all of them. The sample lists just under 40,000 clones, approximately 94% occurring once. The source material was peripheral blood. The origin of the receptors is a human donor with active COVID-19. The donor label of this sample is uncertain. CDR3s include the opening cysteine and the closing phenylalanine or tryptophan. D genes are given only for firm matches. Rows may omit the clone size; those that give it use once, few, many or a size class.

>TRBJ2-5|17|TRBD2|once|TRBV19
CASSTPRLAEGRETQYF
TGTGCCAGTAGTACCCCCAGACTAGCGGAGGGGAGAGAGACCCAGTACTTC
>TRBJ2-7|14|NA|NA|TRBV6-6
CASSYREKTYEQYF
TGTGCCAGCAGTTACCGAGAGAAAACCTACGAGCAGTACTTC
>TRBJ2-3|15|NA|NA|TRBV5-5
CASKPYPGGPDTQYF
TGTGCCAGCAAACCTTACCCGGGCGGGCCAGATACGCAGTATTTT
>TRBJ1-1|14|NA|NA|TRBV19
CASSPPGMGTEAFF
TGTGCCAGTAGTCCCCCAGGGATGGGCACTGAAGCTTTCTTT
>TRBJ2-3|13|TRBD1|NA|TRBV3-1/TRBV3-2
CASTDRGTDTQYF
TGTGCCAGCACCGACAGGGGAACAGATACGCAGTATTTT
>TRBJ2-3|13|TRBD2|NA|TRBV2
CASGGVFADTQYF
TGTGCCAGCGGGGGGGTTTTCGCAGATACGCAGTATTTT
>TRBJ2-1|15|TRBD2|NA|TRBV11-3
CASSSSSGRAGEQFF
TGTGCCAGCAGCTCTTCTAGCGGGAGGGCCGGGGAGCAGTTCTTC
>TRBJ2-7|15|TRBD2|NA|TRBV7-9
CASRTTSVSSYEQYF
TGTGCCAGCAGGACCACTAGCGTTAGCTCCTACGAGCAGTACTTC
>TRBJ2-2|19|NA|NA|TRBV7-2
CASSLVVGQTKPNTGELFF
TGTGCCAGCAGCTTAGTTGTAGGACAGACTAAACCGAACACCGGGGAGCTGTTTTTT
>TRBJ2-5|17|TRBD2|NA|TRBV18
CASSPLGTSGLQETQYF
TGTGCCAGCTCACCGTTGGGGACTAGCGGGTTACAAGAGACCCAGTACTTC